The 21 T cell receptor beta chains given below trace back to one sample, sequenced in a study of blood T cell repertoires in COVID-19. Clones were read by immunoSEQ multiplex PCR, and TCRdb kept only the in-frame ones, dropping some. The data hold 140,000 to 150,000 clones, with over 70% observed a single time. The sample comprised peripheral blood. The receptors shown here come from a man between 65 and 80 years old who had recovered from COVID-19.

This chain links TRBV11-2 with TRBJ2-1; D is ambiguous. Germline values: CDR1 SGHAT, CDR2 FQNNGV. The CDR3 length is 14 residues. With 5 bases removed from V and 7 bases from J, the gap between germline ends came to 15 bases. The DNA of the CDR3 is TGTGCCAGCAGCCCGGTTAAGGCGAGGAATGAGCAGTTCTTC. This encodes CASSPVKARNEQFF.

This chain links TRBV5-1 with TRBJ2-7, with 11 nucleotides matching TRBD1. V lost 0 bases, J lost 4 bases, and 3 bases stayed unmatched. Per the germline V gene, CDR1 is SGHRS and CDR2 is YFSETQ. This CDR3 has 15 amino acids. CDR3: CASSLEGQGAYEQYF. CDR3 DNA: TGCGCCAGCAGCTTGGAAGGACAGGGGGCTTACGAGCAGTACTTC.

This rearrangement joins TRBV27 to TRBJ2-3; D gene unclear. The germline V and J ends were trimmed by 1 base and 0 bases, with 5 bases remaining between them. Looked up from germline, CDR1 is MNHEY and CDR2 is SMNVEV (reference sequence). The length of the CDR3 is 14 residues. The CDR3 nucleotides are TGTGCCAGCAGTTTATTTTATAGCACAGATACGCAGTATTTT. Translating it yields CASSLFYSTDTQYF.

The chain combines TRBV2 with TRBJ2-7, with D unresolved. Germline assignment: CDR1 SNHLY and CDR2 FYNNEI. The CDR3 totals 14 residues. V shed 4 bases and J shed 1 base, with 11 bases lying between them. The CDR3 protein is CASSGAGPSYEQYF. In nucleotides, the CDR3 is TGTGCCAGCAGTGGGGCTGGTCCTTCCTACGAGCAGTACTTC.

The chain employs TRBV28 and TRBJ1-1; unclear D gene. The ends were cut back, 11 bases at V and 0 bases at J, with 10 bases in the middle. Germline values: CDR1 MDHEN, CDR2 SYDVKM. The CDR3 consists of 12 residues. The CDR3 reads CALGDLNTEAFF. The DNA of the CDR3 is TGTGCCCTCGGGGATTTGAACACTGAAGCTTTCTTT.

The CDR3: CASSFQGLYGYTF. The CDR3 nucleotides read TGTGCCAGCAGCTTCCAGGGACTCTATGGCTACACCTTC. The V call is TRBV13, the J call TRBJ1-2; the D gene is possibly TRBD1 (5 bases). Germline assignment: CDR1 PRHDT and CDR2 FYEKMQ (reference sequence). The ends were cut back, 3 bases at V and 4 bases at J, with 9 bases in the middle. The CDR3 extends over 13 amino acids.

The chain combines TRBV10-3 with TRBJ2-1; D may be TRBD1 (6 bases). The CDR3 sequence is 15 residues long. V was pared by 3 bases and J by 7 bases, with 16 bases between. Germline V gene data show CDR1 as ENHRY and CDR2 as SYGVKD. CDR3 amino acids: CAISEGQGRGNEQFF. For the CDR3, the DNA is TGTGCCATCAGTGAAGGCCAGGGGAGAGGGAATGAGCAGTTCTTC.

CDR3 amino acids: CASSQDLSSSYEQYF. The DNA of the CDR3 is TGCGCCAGCAGCCAAGATCTGTCTAGCTCTTACGAGCAGTACTTC. The V call is TRBV4-3, the J call TRBJ2-7; D is possibly TRBD2 (5 bases). Germline V gene sequence: CDR1 LGHNA, CDR2 YSLEER. The CDR3 spans 15 residues. Trimming stripped 0 bases from V and 4 bases from J, with 13 bases between.

CDR3 sequence reads: CATTGSFYEQYF. The DNA for the CDR3 is TGTGCCACAACGGGGTCTTTCTACGAGCAGTACTTC. The rearrangement uses TRBV28 and TRBJ2-7, with D perhaps TRBD2 (5 bases). The CDR3 has 12 amino acids. Germline assignment: CDR1 MDHEN and CDR2 SYDVKM. Trimming took 10 bases from V and 3 from J, leaving 13 bases between them.

The chain is built from TRBV2 and TRBJ2-1, with 11 bases identical to TRBD2. The CDR3 is 14 residues long. V gave up 6 bases and J gave up 7 bases; unmatched junction bases: 5. From germline, CDR1 is SNHLY and CDR2 FYNNEI. The CDR3 nucleotides are TGTGCCAGCAGACTAGCGGGAGCGGGGAATGAGCAGTTCTTC. Its protein is CASRLAGAGNEQFF.

V is TRBV11-3 and J is TRBJ2-1; 7 bases align to TRBD1. The CDR3 is made up of 16 amino acids. Germline V gives CDR1 SGHNT, CDR2 YENEEA. The V and J ends lost 5 bases and 1 base, in that order; junction bases with no gene match: 8. The CDR3: CASSRDRAPSYNEQFF. DNA for the CDR3: TGTGCCAGCAGCCGTGACAGGGCCCCATCCTACAATGAGCAGTTCTTC.

This rearrangement joins TRBV6-5 to TRBJ2-7; TRBD2 matches 8 bases. The CDR3 consists of 13 residues. Trimming took 5 bases from V and 3 from J; bases not matched to a gene: 3. Germline CDR1 and CDR2: MNHEY and SVGAGI. The DNA for the CDR3 is TGTGCCAGCAGTAAGGGACTAGGCTACGAGCAGTACTTC. Translation gives CASSKGLGYEQYF.

The V and J genes are TRBV19 and TRBJ2-2, with 9 bases aligning to TRBD2. The germline gives CDR1 LNHDA, CDR2 SQIVND (reference sequence). V shed 3 bases, J shed 1 base, and the junction held 6 bases outside the gene matches. The CDR3 sequence is 17 residues long. CDR3 sequence reads: CASSMAGLARNTGELFF. CDR3 sequence (DNA): TGTGCCAGTAGTATGGCTGGACTAGCGCGGAACACCGGGGAGCTGTTTTTT.

The J gene is TRBJ1-2, the V gene TRBV7-9; the match to TRBD1 covers 8 bases. The V segment lost 6 bases and the J segment 6 bases; nucleotides outside the gene matches: 15. Germline lookup yields CDR1 SEHNR and CDR2 FQNEAQ (reference sequence). The CDR3 is 16 amino acids. The CDR3 DNA is TGTGCCAGCAGTTACTTAGGGCCGCCAGGGGGCGATGGCTACACCTTC. Translated: CASSYLGPPGGDGYTF. Together with reference TRBV7-9 and TRBJ1-2, the CDR3 gives the full variable domain: DTGVSQNPRHKITKRGQNVTFRCDPISEHNRLYWYRQTLGQGPEFLTYFQNEAQLEKSRLLSDRFSAERPKGSFSTLEIQRTEQGDSAMYLCASSYLGPPGGDGYTFGSGTRLTVV.

The chain uses TRBV30 and TRBJ2-1; 11 bases line up with TRBD2. CDR3 length: 18 amino acids. V was pared by 2 bases and J by 0 bases, with 9 bases of the junction left unmatched. Germline V gene lookup returns CDR1 GTSNPN and CDR2 SVGIG (reference sequence). DNA of the CDR3: TGTGCCTGGAGTCTTAGGACTAGCGGGCGACGCTCCTACAATGAGCAGTTCTTC. This sequence encodes CAWSLRTSGRRSYNEQFF.

V and J are TRBV7-9 and TRBJ1-6; possible D gene TRBD1, 5 bases. Germline V gene data show CDR1 as SEHNR and CDR2 as FQNEAQ (reference sequence). Trimming pared 2 bases from V and 7 bases from J, leaving 9 bases between. This CDR3 is 14 amino acids long. The CDR3 here is CASSLKQDNSPLHF. The CDR3 DNA reads TGTGCCAGCAGCTTAAAACAGGACAATTCACCCCTCCACTTT.

This rearrangement joins TRBV7-2 to TRBJ1-2; D call uncertain. The CDR3 extends over 12 amino acids. Trimming removed 7 bases from V and 4 bases from J, with 10 bases in between. The germline CDR1 and CDR2 sequences are SGHTA and FQGNSA. CDR3 amino acids: CASTTRSYGYTF. The CDR3, as DNA: TGTGCCAGCACCACGAGGAGCTATGGCTACACCTTC.

V and J are TRBV18 and TRBJ2-1, with 10 bases matching TRBD2. Germline CDR1 KGHSH, CDR2 LQKENI. With 6 bases clipped from V and 5 bases from J, the junction kept 10 bases outside the gene matches. This CDR3 comprises 16 residues. DNA for the CDR3: TGTGCCAGCTCCCCTACTAGCGGGAAGGCAAACAATGAGCAGTTCTTC. Protein: CASSPTSGKANNEQFF.

V gene TRBV30 combines with J gene TRBJ1-5; tentatively, D is TRBD1 (5 bases). CDR1 is GTSNPN, CDR2 SVGIG, per germline (reference sequence). V gave up 2 bases and J gave up 5 bases, with 19 bases separating them. This CDR3 has 16 amino acids. This CDR3 is CAWSPWTPTTHQPQHF. In nucleotides, the CDR3 is TGTGCCTGGAGTCCTTGGACACCCACCACCCATCAGCCCCAGCATTTT.

The rearrangement uses TRBV5-5 and TRBJ2-7; a possible D gene is TRBD2 (6 bases). V dropped 3 bases and J dropped 1 base, with 20 bases sitting between them. Germline lookup yields CDR1 SGHKS and CDR2 YYEKEE (reference sequence). The CDR3 loop spans 17 amino acids. The CDR3 coding sequence is TGTGCCAGCAGCTGGACCATGGGAAGGGACTTTTCCTACGAGCAGTACTTC. This codes for CASSWTMGRDFSYEQYF.

This sequence joins TRBV4-3 and TRBJ2-2, with 10 bases that match TRBD2. V gave up 4 bases and J gave up 8 bases; unmatched junction bases: 4. Germline CDR1 reads LGHNA; CDR2 reads YSLEER. The CDR3 loop spans 14 amino acids. CDR3: CASSPSTSGGELFF. The CDR3 DNA follows: TGCGCCAGCAGCCCGTCGACTAGCGGGGGGGAGCTGTTTTTT.